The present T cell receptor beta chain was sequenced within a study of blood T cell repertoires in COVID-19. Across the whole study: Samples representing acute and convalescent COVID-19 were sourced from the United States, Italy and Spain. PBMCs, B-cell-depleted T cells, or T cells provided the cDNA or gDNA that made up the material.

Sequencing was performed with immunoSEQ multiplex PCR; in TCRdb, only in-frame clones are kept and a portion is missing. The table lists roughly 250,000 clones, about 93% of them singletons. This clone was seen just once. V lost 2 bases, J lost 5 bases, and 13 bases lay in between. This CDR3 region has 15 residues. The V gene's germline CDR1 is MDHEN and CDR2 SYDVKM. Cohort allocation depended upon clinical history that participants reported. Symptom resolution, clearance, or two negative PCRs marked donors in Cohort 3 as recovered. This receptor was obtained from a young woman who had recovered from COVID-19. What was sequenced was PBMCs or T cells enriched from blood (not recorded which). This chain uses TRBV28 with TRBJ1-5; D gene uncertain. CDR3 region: CASSLAAQIYQPQHF. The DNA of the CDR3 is TGTGCCAGCAGTTTAGCGGCTCAGATATATCAGCCCCAGCATTTT.